This paragraph covers one TCR beta chain sequence. As yet, its antigen is unknown. This specimen comes from a study of persistence of HIV-infected CD4 T cells. The immunoSEQ assay was version 4, run in survey mode. Assay: immunoSEQ multiplex PCR; the TCRdb copy retains only in-frame clones and omits some. The data hold 23,000 or so clones, with 74% observed a single time. From germline, CDR1 is SGHRS and CDR2 YFSETQ. V lost 4 bases, J lost 1 base, and 10 bases stayed unmatched. The CDR3 is 17 amino acids. An overlapping HIV-1 Gag peptide pool stimulated these cells at about 0.9 ug/peptide/mL. Responding CD4+ T cells were sorted by upregulation of both CD40 ligand and CD69. Plasma HIV-1 RNA stayed below 50 copies/mL for at least 4 years.

V gene TRBV5-1 combines with J gene TRBJ1-1, with 10 bases identical to TRBD1. This specimen consisted of CD4+ T cells sorted from PBMCs after roughly 18-hour stimulation, obtained from a patient who received antiretroviral therapy. The receptor comes from an adult man with HIV who was CMV-seropositive. The CDR3 region has the DNA TGCGCCAGCAGCCCTAGGACAGGGGGAGGTGGGAACACTGAAGCTTTCTTT. Its protein is CASSPRTGGGGNTEAFF.